This TCR beta chain was recorded in a study of T cells after yellow fever vaccination. Ten or more counts support this clonotype. V was clipped by 3 bases and J by 10 bases, with 13 bases between them. CDR3 size: 14 residues. CDR1 MNHEY and CDR2 SMNVEV come from the germline V gene (reference sequence). Universal primer sites and UMIs were introduced during 5'RACE template-switching synthesis of TCR cDNA. Via MiXCR, TCRdb re-called the 5' RACE reads, giving one row per CDR3 protein. The sample has 90,000 to 150,000 distinct CDR3 sequences; roughly 7.2% are singletons. The material sequenced was CD4+ T cells sorted from PBMCs, taken about 49 days after the first yellow fever vaccination. The V gene is TRBV27, the J gene TRBJ1-6, with D possibly being TRBD1 (5 bases). This clonotype originated in a man aged 18 to 30 who received the YFV17D yellow fever vaccine. In DNA form, the CDR3 reads TGTGCCAGCAGTTTCGCGGGGGAATACTCACCCCTCCACTTT. Amino acid sequence: CASSFAGEYSPLHF.